One sample yielded the 7 T cell receptor beta chains listed below, sequenced in a study of shared clonotypes between healthy human individuals (dated by TCRdb to 2020 to 2022). The protocol used for the library was the immunoSEQ multiplex PCR assay. TCRdb took over this immuneACCESS table, retaining in-frame rearrangements with V and J assigned. Such tables are incomplete; in checked studies, under half of the missing clones stem from an unresolved V gene, and the remainder is unexplained. The table for this sample lists about 960,000 clones; over 60% of them were counted only once. The leading ten clones occupy about 1.5% of the sample. Sequences were obtained from memory CD4+ T cells sorted from blood. The intended sense of this specimen's cell subset or site label: CD45RA-negative fraction. The receptors here all came from a man aged 18 to 29 in good health.

The V gene is TRBV5-1, the J gene TRBJ2-3; 8 bases align to TRBD2. Germline assignment: CDR1 SGHRS and CDR2 YFSETQ. The length of the CDR3 is 14 residues. V shed 4 bases and J 0 bases; nucleotides not matched to a gene: 1. As DNA, the CDR3 is TGCGCCAGCAGCCGCGGGGGGAGCACAGATACGCAGTATTTT. Translating it yields CASSRGGSTDTQYF.

The chain employs TRBV4-1 and TRBJ2-3, with no clear D. V was cut by 0 bases and J by 1 base, with 11 bases left in between. Germline values: CDR1 MGHRA, CDR2 YSYEKL. The CDR3 covers 16 residues. The CDR3 loop reads CASSQDPLTRTDTQYF. The CDR3 coding sequence is TGCGCCAGCAGCCAAGATCCGTTAACCCGCACAGATACGCAGTATTTT.

This clone was seen only once. A far larger clone is just one base off, so this is likely a read error. V gene TRBV9 combines with J gene TRBJ1-2, with a weak D call TRBD1 (6 bases). The germline CDR1 and CDR2 sequences are SGDLS and YYNGEE. The CDR3 totals 13 residues. V was pared by 4 bases and J by 2 bases, with 9 bases between. CDR3 DNA sequence: TGTGCCAGCAGCTTGGACAGAAACTATGGCTACACCTTC. It codes for CASSLDRNYGYTF.

This chain connects TRBV5-1 to TRBJ1-6; D is unclear. The CDR3 has 14 amino acids. CDR1 and CDR2 from the germline V gene are SGHRS and YFSETQ. Deletions cut 0 bases from V and 15 bases from J, with 16 bases between. The CDR3 sequence is CASSLEAGLTGLHF. CDR3 bases: TGCGCCAGCAGCTTGGAGGCGGGATTGACGGGCCTCCACTTT.

The gene calls are TRBV27 and TRBJ2-3; possibly TRBD2 for D (5 bases). V lost 6 bases and J 0 bases, leaving 13 bases between the germline ends. Germline lookup yields CDR1 MNHEY and CDR2 SMNVEV (reference sequence). This CDR3 has 15 amino acids. The CDR3 protein is CASREAVTSTDTQYF. CDR3 sequence (DNA): TGTGCCAGCAGAGAAGCGGTGACTAGCACAGATACGCAGTATTTT.

This clone was seen a single time. The chain uses TRBV6-5 and TRBJ1-6; D is unclear. The germline V and J ends were trimmed by 6 bases and 9 bases, with 18 bases remaining between them. Germline CDR1 reads MNHEY; CDR2 reads SVGAGI. There are 15 residues in the CDR3. CDR3: CASRGVEGPGSPLHF. The DNA of the CDR3 is TGTGCCAGCAGGGGAGTAGAGGGTCCAGGTTCACCCCTCCACTTT.

This clone was seen a few times. The chain carries TRBV6-6 and TRBJ2-3; TRBD2 matches at 10 bases. The trim removed 4 bases at V and 3 bases at J, leaving 4 bases unmatched. This CDR3 has 15 amino acids. Germline V gene lookup returns CDR1 MNHNY and CDR2 SVGAGI (reference sequence). The CDR3 sequence is CASSSGTSATDTQYF. The DNA for the CDR3 is TGTGCCAGCAGTTCCGGGACTAGCGCAACAGATACGCAGTATTTT.